The present entry profiles one T cell receptor (beta chain) with its context. Authors' processing steps: The assay estimated nucleated cells by amplifying reference gene primers. Assay: immunoSEQ multiplex PCR; the TCRdb copy retains only in-frame clones and omits some. The V and J calls and clone size were taken over from that table, and D and trimming were inferred from the DNA. There are about 250,000 clones in the sample; 80% to 90% occur only once, and approximately 4.5% lies in the top ten. This specimen belongs to a study of blood T cell repertoires in COVID-19. In the study overall: Samples came from the United States, Italy and Spain, spanning acute and convalescent COVID-19.

Germline lookup yields CDR1 SNHLY and CDR2 FYNNEI. Losses at the gene ends were 3 bases for V and 4 bases for J; bases not matched to a gene: 3. The CDR3 is made up of 15 amino acids. This receptor was obtained from a woman in her 70s with acute or convalescent COVID-19. This sequence joins TRBV2 and TRBJ1-5; 10 bases line up with TRBD1. Sequenced sample: peripheral blood. CDR3 coding DNA: TGTGCCAGCAGTGACAGGACAGGGGGAAATCAGCCCCAGCATTTT. Translated: CASSDRTGGNQPQHF.